Shown below are 12 T cell receptor beta chains from a single sample sequenced in a study. From the 5' RACE reads, TCRdb called clonotypes with MiXCR, one entry per CDR3 protein. The sample contains 4,700 or so distinct CDR3 sequences, about three quarters of which appear only once. The sequenced sample consisted of naive CD4+ T cells sorted from blood. Subset specified: naive CD4+ T cells, CD4+CD45RA+CD25-. The receptor set was obtained from a female donor with breast cancer.

This chain connects TRBV28 to TRBJ1-5; no reliable D call. The CDR3 has 15 residues. Per the germline V gene, CDR1 is MDHEN and CDR2 is SYDVKM. V gave up 2 bases and J gave up 5 bases, with 13 bases separating them. The chain's CDR3 is CASSLVDGGYQPQHF. The CDR3 DNA reads as TGTGCCAGCAGTTTAGTCGATGGCGGCTATCAGCCCCAGCATTTT.

V usage is TRBV5-1 and J usage is TRBJ2-5; 8 bases agree with TRBD1. J gave up 4 bases and V 7 bases, and 9 bases lay outside the gene matches. This CDR3 has 14 residues. The germline V gene encodes CDR1 SGHRS and CDR2 YFSETQ. The CDR3 spells CASESGGVGETQYF. In DNA, the CDR3 is TGCGCCAGCGAATCAGGGGGCGTCGGAGAGACCCAGTACTTC.

The count of this clonotype is one. CDR3 nucleotide sequence: TGCAGTGGTTCCGGTGGGGGGCCGTGGGAGCAGTACTTC. Its protein is CSGSGGGPWEQYF. The chain combines TRBV20-1 with TRBJ2-7, with D perhaps being TRBD1 or TRBD2 (6 bases each). The CDR3 consists of 13 residues. The germline gives CDR1 DFQATT, CDR2 SNEGSKA (reference sequence). V was shortened by 7 bases and J by 7 bases, with 20 bases between the two germline ends.

This clonotype occurred once. The chain recombines TRBV5-1 with TRBJ1-1; D perhaps matches TRBD1 (6 bases). CDR3 length equals 14 residues. Germline assignment: CDR1 SGHRS and CDR2 YFSETQ. The V gene lost 9 bases and the J gene lost 5 bases, with 20 bases spanning the gap. The CDR3 nucleotides read TGCGCCACCTCGGGTGGGGGCCGAGGAACTGAAGCTTTCTTT. Residues: CATSGGGRGTEAFF.

V and J are TRBV4-2 and TRBJ1-2; perhaps TRBD1 as D (6 bases). The CDR3 has 18 amino acids. Germline V CDR1 and CDR2: LGHNA, YNFKEQ. The V end was cut by 0 bases, the J end by 6 bases, with 23 bases between. CDR3 nucleotide sequence: TGTGCCAGCAGCCAAGATACCGACAGGACGGCTCTTGCCGATGGCTACACCTTC. Its translation: CASSQDTDRTALADGYTF.

The chain has TRBV25-1 and TRBJ2-6; unclear D gene. Trimming removed 4 bases from V and 2 bases from J, with 15 bases in between. Germline assignment: CDR1 MGHDK and CDR2 SYGVNS. The CDR3 has 17 amino acids. The CDR3 here is CASSVPGLGPGANVLTF. The CDR3 coding sequence is TGTGCCAGCAGTGTACCGGGTCTTGGCCCTGGGGCCAACGTCCTGACTTTC.

This chain links TRBV20-1 with TRBJ2-5; 7 bases match TRBD2. Germline CDR1 DFQATT, CDR2 SNEGSKA (reference sequence). The CDR3 has 14 amino acids. Trimming cost V 6 bases and J 0 bases; bases outside gene matches: 7. Here the CDR3 reads CSAPSGTNQETQYF. Written as DNA, the CDR3 is TGCAGTGCGCCGAGCGGGACTAACCAAGAGACCCAGTACTTC.

This clonotype has a handful of counts. The chain recombines TRBV7-9 with TRBJ2-1, with D maybe TRBD2 (6 bases). Trimming shortened V by 5 bases and J by 7 bases, and 18 bases separated the two germline ends. Germline V gene sequence: CDR1 SEHNR, CDR2 FQNEAQ (reference sequence). The CDR3 consists of 15 residues. The CDR3 nucleotides are TGTGCCAGCAGCCCACCCGGGACTGCCCTAAATGAGCAGTTCTTC. It specifies CASSPPGTALNEQFF.

J is TRBJ2-7 and V is TRBV7-6; D ambiguous. CDR1 SGHVS and CDR2 FNYEAQ come from the germline V gene. The CDR3 extends over 15 amino acids. The V and J ends lost 0 bases and 2 bases respectively, with 11 bases between them. The CDR3 DNA sequence: TGTGCCAGCAGCTTAGCGCCGGGTCAGACCTACGAGCAGTACTTC. Its translation: CASSLAPGQTYEQYF.

V gene TRBV5-5 combines with J gene TRBJ2-1, with TRBD1 matching over 8 bases. Per the germline V gene, CDR1 is SGHKS and CDR2 is YYEKEE (reference sequence). The CDR3 contains 15 residues. The V gene end was trimmed by 4 bases and the J gene end by 0 bases; junction bases not matched to a gene: 3. The CDR3 DNA reads TGTGCCAGCAGCAGGGACAGGAGCTCCTACAATGAGCAGTTCTTC. Encoded protein: CASSRDRSSYNEQFF.

DNA for the CDR3: TGCGCCAGCAGCTTGGAGGGACAGCTAGCCAAAAACATTCAGTACTTC. Protein product: CASSLEGQLAKNIQYF. This chain uses TRBV5-1 with TRBJ2-4; 7 nucleotides match TRBD1. The germline CDR1 and CDR2 sequences are SGHRS and YFSETQ. This CDR3 comprises 16 residues. V gave up 0 bases and J gave up 0 bases; unmatched junction bases: 3.

The DNA of the CDR3 is TGCAGTGCTAAACGGACATCCTCCTACGAGCAGTACTTC. This gives the protein CSAKRTSSYEQYF. This chain joins TRBV20-1 and TRBJ2-7; weak D call: TRBD1 (5 bases). The V gene lost 4 bases and the J gene lost 0 bases, with 10 bases spanning the gap. Germline CDR1 is DFQATT and CDR2 is SNEGSKA (reference sequence). The CDR3 covers 13 residues.